The clone carrying this T cell receptor beta chain was found many times. Its specificity is unknown. Amplification yielded TCR beta CDR3 regions, with RNA transcripts as the source. TCR CDR3 regions were first amplified by RT-PCR with HTBI primers. MiXCR, run by TCRdb on the multiplex PCR reads, gives a single entry per CDR3 protein. The sample includes 500,000 to 650,000 distinct CDR3 sequences, under 20% of them seen just once. The germline gives CDR1 MDHEN, CDR2 SYDVKM. The CDR3 is made up of 15 amino acids. V shed 3 bases and J shed 3 bases, with 15 bases lying between them. This specimen belongs to a study of T cells in Graves' hyperthyroidism and ophthalmopathy. Study as a whole: Peripheral blood was taken when the disease was first diagnosed, before any treatment began.

Notes on the study in general: The model's output predicted ophthalmopathy at a median of roughly 6.9 months prior to onset. Most clonotypes that expanded in the thyroid above 0.001 also showed up in blood.

The chain has TRBV28 and TRBJ2-7; D possibly uses TRBD1 or TRBD2 (5 bases each). This clonotype was sampled from a woman between 18 and 29 years old with Graves' ophthalmopathy. The specimen was blood. The CDR3 region has the DNA TGTGCCAGCAGTTTCCCCAGGGTAGGGAGCTACGAGCAGTACTTC. Its translation: CASSFPRVGSYEQYF.